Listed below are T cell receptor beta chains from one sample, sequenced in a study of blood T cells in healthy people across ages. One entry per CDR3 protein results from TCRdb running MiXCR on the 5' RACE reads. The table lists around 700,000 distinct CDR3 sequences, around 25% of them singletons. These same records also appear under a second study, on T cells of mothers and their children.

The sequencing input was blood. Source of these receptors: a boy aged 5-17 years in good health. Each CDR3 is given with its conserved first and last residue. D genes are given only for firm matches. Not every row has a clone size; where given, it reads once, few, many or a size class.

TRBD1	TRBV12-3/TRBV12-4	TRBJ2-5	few	CASSYEGQGLEETQYF	TGTGCCAGCAGTTACGAGGGACAGGGGCTCGAGGAGACCCAGTACTTC
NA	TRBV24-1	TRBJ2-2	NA	CATSDLGAGWNTGELFF	TGTGCCACCAGTGATTTAGGGGCAGGGTGGAACACCGGGGAGCTGTTTTTT
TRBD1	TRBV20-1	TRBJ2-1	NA	CSAYRGHEQFF	TGCAGTGCTTACAGGGGGCATGAGCAGTTCTTC
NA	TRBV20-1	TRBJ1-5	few	CSAVPSRSNQPQHF	TGCAGTGCTGTACCGAGCAGGAGCAATCAGCCCCAGCATTTT
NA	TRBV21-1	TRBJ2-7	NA	CASINSIHEQYF	TGTGCCAGCATCAACAGTATCCACGAGCAGTACTTC
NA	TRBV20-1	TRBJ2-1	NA	CSALPNDNPNEQFF	TGCAGTGCACTCCCCAACGATAACCCCAATGAGCAGTTCTTC
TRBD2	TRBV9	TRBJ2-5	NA	CASSATGLAGEETQYF	TGTGCCAGCAGCGCCACGGGACTAGCGGGAGAAGAGACCCAGTACTTC
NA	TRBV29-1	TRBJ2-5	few	CSVEWQGAETQYF	TGCAGCGTTGAGTGGCAGGGTGCAGAGACCCAGTACTTC
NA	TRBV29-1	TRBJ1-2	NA	CSVEESWGYGYTF	TGCAGCGTTGAAGAGTCCTGGGGCTATGGCTACACCTTC
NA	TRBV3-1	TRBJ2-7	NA	CASSRRGPSYEQYF	TGTGCCAGCAGCCGACGGGGTCCCTCCTACGAGCAGTACTTC
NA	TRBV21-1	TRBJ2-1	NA	CASSGTTDDEQFF	TGTGCCAGCAGCGGGACTACGGACGATGAGCAGTTCTTC
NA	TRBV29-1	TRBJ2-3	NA	CSVELGGGHIWTDTQYF	TGCAGCGTCGAATTGGGGGGGGGCCACATTTGGACAGATACGCAGTATTTT
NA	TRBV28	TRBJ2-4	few	CASSLGPAGAKNIQYF	TGTGCCAGCAGTTTAGGGCCAGCTGGAGCCAAAAACATTCAGTACTTC
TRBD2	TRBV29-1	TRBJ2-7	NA	CSVDSSGCYEQYF	TGCAGCGTTGATTCTAGCGGGTGTTACGAGCAGTACTTC
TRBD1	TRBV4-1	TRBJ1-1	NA	CASSPRDRETAEAFF	TGCGCCAGCAGCCCGAGGGACAGGGAGACCGCTGAAGCTTTCTTT
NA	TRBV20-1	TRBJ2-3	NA	CSARPLRTTDTQYF	TGCAGTGCTAGACCTCTAAGGACTACAGATACGCAGTATTTT
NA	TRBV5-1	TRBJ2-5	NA	CASSFRLATQETQYF	TGCGCCAGCAGCTTCAGGCTAGCGACCCAAGAGACCCAGTACTTC
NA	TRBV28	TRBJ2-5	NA	CASASASISGAQYF	TGTGCCAGTGCCTCGGCCTCTATCTCGGGGGCCCAGTACTTC
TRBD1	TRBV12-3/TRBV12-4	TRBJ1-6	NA	CASSPRQGENSPLHF	TGTGCCAGCAGTCCCCGACAGGGCGAGAATTCACCCCTCCACTTT
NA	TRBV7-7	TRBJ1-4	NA	CASSLVSRGGEKLFF	TGTGCTAGCAGCTTAGTGTCCAGGGGAGGTGAAAAACTGTTTTTT
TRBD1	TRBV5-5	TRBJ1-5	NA	CASSSTGDDQPQHF	TGTGCCAGCAGCTCGACAGGGGATGATCAGCCCCAGCATTTT
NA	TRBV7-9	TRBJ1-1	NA	CASSLYEGAEAFF	TGTGCCAGCAGCTTATATGAGGGGGCTGAAGCTTTCTTT